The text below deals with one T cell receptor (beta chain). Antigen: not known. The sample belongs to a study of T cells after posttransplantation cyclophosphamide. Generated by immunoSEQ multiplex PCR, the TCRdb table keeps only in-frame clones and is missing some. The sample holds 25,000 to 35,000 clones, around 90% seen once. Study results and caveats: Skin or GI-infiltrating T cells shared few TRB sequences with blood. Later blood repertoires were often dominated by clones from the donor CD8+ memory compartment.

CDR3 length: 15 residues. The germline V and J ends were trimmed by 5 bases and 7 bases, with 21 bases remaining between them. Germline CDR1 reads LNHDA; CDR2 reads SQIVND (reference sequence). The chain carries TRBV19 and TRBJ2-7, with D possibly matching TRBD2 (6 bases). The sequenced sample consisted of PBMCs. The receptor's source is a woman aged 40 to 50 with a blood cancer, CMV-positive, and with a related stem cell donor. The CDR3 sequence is CASSSRVGGAGEQYF. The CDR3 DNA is TGTGCCAGTAGTTCCCGCGTCGGCGGGGCTGGGGAGCAGTACTTC.